What follows are 24 T cell receptor beta chains derived from one specimen sequenced in a study of blood T cell repertoires in COVID-19. Repertoires were generated with immunoSEQ multiplex PCR, while TCRdb's copy carries only in-frame clones and drops some. Among around 140,000 clones listed, roughly 88% were seen once. Input material: peripheral blood. These TCRs come from a man between 65 and 80 years old with active COVID-19.

This chain connects TRBV28 to TRBJ2-5; a weak D match, TRBD1 (6 bases). The CDR3 extends over 14 amino acids. The germline gives CDR1 MDHEN, CDR2 SYDVKM. V was trimmed by 4 bases and J by 2 bases, leaving 11 bases between them. The CDR3 DNA follows: TGTGCCAGCAGTTGGACAGAACTTCAAGAGACCCAGTACTTC. This gives the protein CASSWTELQETQYF.

The chain links TRBV19 to TRBJ1-1, with D hard to call. V was cut by 6 bases and J by 7 bases, with 9 bases left in between. This CDR3 has 11 residues. Germline assignment: CDR1 LNHDA and CDR2 SQIVND (reference sequence). The CDR3 here is CASRAYHEAFF. The CDR3 DNA reads as TGTGCCAGTAGAGCATACCATGAAGCTTTCTTT.

The chain couples TRBV19 to TRBJ1-1, with 8 nucleotides matching TRBD1. The germline CDR1 and CDR2 sequences are LNHDA and SQIVND (reference sequence). This CDR3 has 15 residues. V lost 7 bases and J lost 2; bases outside the gene matches: 9. For the CDR3, the DNA is TGTGCCAGTAACCGACAGGGGTGGTTAAACACTGAAGCTTTCTTT. Encoded protein: CASNRQGWLNTEAFF.

The rearrangement links TRBV27 to TRBJ2-7; 7 nucleotides line up with TRBD2. The germline V gene encodes CDR1 MNHEY and CDR2 SMNVEV (reference sequence). V trimming: 7 bases; J trimming: 6 bases; junction bases outside the gene matches: 15. The length of the CDR3 is 15 residues. The CDR3 bases are TGTGCCAGCACCTCTACACAGACTAGCACTTTCGAGCAGTACTTC. It codes for CASTSTQTSTFEQYF.

This clone has just a few counts. The chain employs TRBV28 and TRBJ2-5; 10 bases align to TRBD1. This CDR3 contains 15 residues. The junction had 6 bases not matched to a gene; V was cut back by 4 bases and J by 4 bases. The germline CDR1 and CDR2 sequences are MDHEN and SYDVKM. The CDR3, as DNA: TGTGCCAGCAGTTCCCCGGGACAGGGGACAGAGACCCAGTACTTC. This translates into CASSSPGQGTETQYF.

This rearrangement joins TRBV24-1 to TRBJ1-1, with D unclear. This CDR3 is built from 15 residues. Germline assignment: CDR1 KGHDR and CDR2 SFDVKD. V gave up 5 bases and J gave up 1 base, with 13 bases separating them. The chain's CDR3 is CATSAAAAGNTEAFF. CDR3 coding DNA: TGTGCCACCAGTGCCGCAGCGGCAGGGAACACTGAAGCTTTCTTT.

This chain uses TRBV28 with TRBJ1-3; 7 bases match TRBD1. Germline values: CDR1 MDHEN, CDR2 SYDVKM. The CDR3 covers 15 residues. V dropped 6 bases and J dropped 0; count of bases not matched to a gene: 5. The CDR3 sequence is CASSVQGRSGNTIYF. The CDR3 DNA sequence: TGTGCCAGCAGCGTACAGGGGCGCTCTGGAAACACCATATATTTT.

The V and J genes are TRBV6-5 and TRBJ2-1, with 11 bases identical to TRBD2. The germline CDR1 and CDR2 sequences are MNHEY and SVGAGI. J gave up 4 bases and V 8 bases, and 4 bases lay outside the gene matches. This CDR3 contains 14 residues. The CDR3 is CASRGLAGYNEQFF. In nucleotides, the CDR3 is TGTGCCAGCCGCGGACTAGCGGGTTACAATGAGCAGTTCTTC.

This clone was observed once. V gene TRBV7-9 combines with J gene TRBJ2-7, with D possibly being TRBD1 (6 bases). Trimming cost V 5 bases and J 6 bases, with 14 bases left between them. Germline V gene lookup returns CDR1 SEHNR and CDR2 FQNEAQ (reference sequence). This CDR3 region has 13 residues. The CDR3 DNA follows: TGTGCCAGCAGCGCCAACGGCAGGGGCGAGCAGTACTTC. Protein product: CASSANGRGEQYF.

The genes are TRBV24-1 and TRBJ2-1; D is unresolved. This CDR3 is built from 15 residues. CDR1 and CDR2 (germline): KGHDR, SFDVKD. Between the trimmed V and J ends, which lost 5 bases and 0 bases, there was a span of 10 bases. The CDR3 DNA sequence: TGTGCCACCAGTGCCCCCCGAGGCTCCTACAATGAGCAGTTCTTC. Encoded protein: CATSAPRGSYNEQFF.

The V call is TRBV15, the J call TRBJ2-2; TRBD2 is a possible D gene (6 bases). V lost 1 base to trimming and J lost 4 bases, with 10 bases between them. Germline CDR1 reads LNHNV; CDR2 reads YYDKDF (reference sequence). The CDR3 covers 15 residues. The DNA of the CDR3 is TGTGCCACCAGCAGAGGCGGGACCAGCACCGGGGAGCTGTTTTTT. Amino acid sequence: CATSRGGTSTGELFF.

V gene TRBV7-3 combines with J gene TRBJ2-1, with TRBD2 as a possible D gene (6 bases). The CDR3 length is 15 residues. Deletions cut 5 bases from V and 0 bases from J, with 11 bases between. From germline, CDR1 is SGHTA and CDR2 FQGTGA. The CDR3 is CASSMAGTSYNEQFF. The CDR3 DNA is TGTGCCAGCAGCATGGCGGGGACCTCCTACAATGAGCAGTTCTTC.

The genes are TRBV6-6 and TRBJ2-2; either TRBD1 or TRBD2 may fit D (6 bases each). Trimming took 6 bases from V and 6 from J, leaving 14 bases between them. Germline assignment: CDR1 MNHNY and CDR2 SVGAGI (reference sequence). This CDR3 is built from 14 residues. CDR3 nucleotides: TGTGCCAGCAGATACAGGGAGGAGTCCGGGGAGCTGTTTTTT. The encoded protein is CASRYREESGELFF.

The V call is TRBV30, the J call TRBJ2-2; D is perhaps TRBD2 (6 bases). The CDR3 length is 11 residues. Germline CDR1 GTSNPN, CDR2 SVGIG (reference sequence). V gave up 3 bases and J gave up 8 bases, with 7 bases separating them. The CDR3 coding sequence is TGTGCCTGGAGGGGGGGAGGGGAGCTGTTTTTT. It is translated as CAWRGGGELFF.

The chain links TRBV19 to TRBJ1-1; maybe TRBD1 (6 bases). Germline assignment: CDR1 LNHDA and CDR2 SQIVND (reference sequence). V gave up 9 bases and J gave up 1 base, with 15 bases separating them. This CDR3 is 14 amino acids long. The CDR3 DNA follows: TGTGCCAGCAAGACCGGGACAAAGAACACTGAAGCTTTCTTT. This codes for CASKTGTKNTEAFF.

The chain uses TRBV19 and TRBJ2-1; 9 nucleotides match TRBD2. Trimming at V came to 5 bases and at J to 0 bases, leaving 2 bases not matched to a gene. Germline loops: CDR1 LNHDA, CDR2 SQIVND (reference sequence). This CDR3 has 15 amino acids. CDR3 bases: TGTGCCAGTAGTTTTAGCGGGAGCTCCTACAATGAGCAGTTCTTC. Translation gives CASSFSGSSYNEQFF.

The chain has TRBV28 and TRBJ2-3; TRBD2 matches at 14 bases. The CDR3 has 13 amino acids. The V gene end was trimmed by 6 bases and the J gene end by 8 bases; junction bases not matched to a gene: 1. CDR1 and CDR2 from the germline V gene are MDHEN and SYDVKM. The CDR3 here is CASRGTSGSTQYF. The CDR3 nucleotides read TGTGCCAGCAGGGGGACTAGCGGGAGTACGCAGTATTTT.

This sequence joins TRBV9 and TRBJ2-3; the D is unclear. V lost 0 bases to trimming and J lost 6 bases, with 8 bases between them. CDR1 is SGDLS and CDR2 is YYNGEE in the germline V gene. This CDR3 spans 13 amino acids. DNA for the CDR3: TGTGCCAGCAGCGTAGACGAAGAGGATACGCAGTATTTT. Protein sequence: CASSVDEEDTQYF.

V is TRBV13 and J is TRBJ2-2, with a possible D match to TRBD1 (6 bases). V lost 2 bases to trimming and J lost 4 bases, with 14 bases between them. Germline CDR1 and CDR2: PRHDT and FYEKMQ (reference sequence). The CDR3 sequence is 16 residues long. The CDR3 coding sequence is TGTGCCAGCAGCTTAAGCGCAGGGGTTGTCACCGGGGAGCTGTTTTTT. Amino acid sequence: CASSLSAGVVTGELFF.

J is TRBJ1-5 and V is TRBV4-1, with a weak D call TRBD1 (6 bases). V lost 0 bases to trimming and J lost 6 bases, with 12 bases between them. The CDR3 has 15 amino acids. Germline CDR1 reads MGHRA; CDR2 reads YSYEKL. The CDR3 protein is CASSQDGKGGQPQHF. In DNA, the CDR3 is TGCGCCAGCAGCCAAGATGGCAAAGGGGGTCAGCCCCAGCATTTT.

In this sample, this clone turned up once. This rearrangement joins TRBV7-2 to TRBJ1-2; possibly TRBD1 for D (5 bases). Looked up from germline, CDR1 is SGHTA and CDR2 is FQGNSA. Trimming took off 4 bases at V and 4 bases at J, with 13 bases between the two ends. CDR3 length equals 14 residues. The CDR3 DNA is TGTGCCAGCAGCTCGGGGACTGGGGCCTATGGCTACACCTTC. Its translation: CASSSGTGAYGYTF.

The chain couples TRBV9 to TRBJ1-4, with D maybe TRBD1 (5 bases). Trimming stripped 0 bases from V and 6 bases from J, with 12 bases between. This CDR3 has 15 amino acids. Germline V gene sequence: CDR1 SGDLS, CDR2 YYNGEE. As DNA, the CDR3 is TGTGCCAGCAGCGTAGGGGTGGGCAGGGATGAAAAACTGTTTTTT. Encoded protein: CASSVGVGRDEKLFF.

The chain recombines TRBV19 with TRBJ1-2, with TRBD1 matching 12 bases. The CDR3 extends over 15 amino acids. Germline V gene sequence: CDR1 LNHDA, CDR2 SQIVND (reference sequence). Unmatched junction bases numbered 8, after V lost 5 bases and J lost 7 bases. The CDR3, as DNA: TGTGCCAGTAGTCTTCCGGGACAGGGGGCCCCTGGCTACACCTTC. Residues: CASSLPGQGAPGYTF.

The CDR3 region has the DNA TGTGCCAGCAGCCCAAGACTAGGGTCCTACAATGAGCAGTTCTTC. Translating it yields CASSPRLGSYNEQFF. This chain connects TRBV5-5 to TRBJ2-1; D may be TRBD2 (6 bases). The CDR3 runs to 15 residues. V was clipped by 4 bases and J by 1 base, with 12 bases between them. Germline V CDR1 and CDR2: SGHKS, YYEKEE (reference sequence). The full variable domain, its missing parts supplied by reference TRBV5-5 and TRBJ2-1, is DAGVTQSPTHLIKTRGQQVTLRCSPISGHKSVSWYQQVLGQGPQFIFQYYEKEERGRGNFPDRFSARQFPNYSSELNVNALLLGDSALYLCASSPRLGSYNEQFFGPGTRLTVL.